These T cell receptor beta chains were read from a single sample in a study of T cell clones after liver transplantation. Profiled with immunoSEQ multiplex PCR; TCRdb holds only in-frame clones, not every one. The sample records about 6,200 clones, approximately 80% being singletons. Sequencing was performed on CD8+ T cells from blood, taken just over 45 months after liver transplant. These receptors all come from a human patient who received a liver transplant. Some T cells may originate from the graft donor. Each CDR3 is given with its conserved first and last residue. The order of the fields is J gene, V gene, CDR3 protein.

j_call: TRBJ2-1
v_call: TRBV29-1
cdr3_aa: CSVDLGTGYNEQFF

j_call: TRBJ2-7
v_call: TRBV5-1
cdr3_aa: CASSLLSGLASYEQYF

j_call: TRBJ1-5
v_call: TRBV27
cdr3_aa: CASSLGGEGQPQHF

j_call: TRBJ2-7
v_call: TRBV5-4
cdr3_aa: CASSGTSGRRGSYEQYF

j_call: TRBJ2-7
v_call: TRBV29-1
cdr3_aa: CSVEGTGYYEQYF

j_call: TRBJ1-1
v_call: TRBV4-1
cdr3_aa: CASSQVALWTGLFMNTEAFF

j_call: TRBJ2-7
v_call: TRBV28
cdr3_aa: CASSLVLAGGPYEQYF

j_call: TRBJ2-7
v_call: TRBV5-1
cdr3_aa: CASSFSPSGYEQYF

j_call: TRBJ2-3
v_call: TRBV30
cdr3_aa: CAWSVLQAADTQYF

j_call: TRBJ2-7
v_call: TRBV13
cdr3_aa: CASSLGSTVRYF

j_call: TRBJ1-2
v_call: TRBV27
cdr3_aa: CASSLGANYGYTF

j_call: TRBJ2-7
v_call: TRBV5-1
cdr3_aa: CASSHGVEIVYEQYF

j_call: TRBJ1-5
v_call: TRBV19
cdr3_aa: CASSMTSNQPQHF

j_call: TRBJ2-1
v_call: TRBV4-3
cdr3_aa: CASSQALAGSYNEQFF

j_call: TRBJ1-5
v_call: TRBV6-6
cdr3_aa: CASSYTGASNQPQHF

j_call: TRBJ2-3
v_call: TRBV30
cdr3_aa: CAWTLKTRADTQYF